The rows below give T cell receptor beta chains drawn from one sample of a study of a mutant IDH1 vaccine in newly diagnosed glioma. Measured with immunoSEQ multiplex PCR; TCRdb has only the in-frame clones, and not every one. Of 40,000 to 55,000 clones in the sample, more than 65% are singletons; the top ten hold roughly 6.3%. Antigens of these TCRs are unknown. The specimen was PBMCs, collected from a glioma patient whose treatment included an IDH1 peptide vaccine. All receptors come from a man in his forties with glioma. Each CDR3 is given with its conserved first and last residue. D genes are given only for firm matches. Not all rows give a size; the values are once, few, many and, for expanded clones, a class.

size: -
V: TRBV6-5
length: 14
D: -
J: TRBJ1-1
DNA: TGTGCCAGCAGTTACTCGCCGGGGGGGACTGAAGCTTTCTTT
CDR3: CASSYSPGGTEAFF

size: -
V: TRBV5-6
length: 13
D: -
J: TRBJ2-7
DNA: TGTGCCAGCAACCTCGGTGGGACCTACGAGCAGTACTTC
CDR3: CASNLGGTYEQYF

size: -
V: TRBV9
length: 16
D: -
J: TRBJ2-5
DNA: TGTGCCAGCAACTATCGTAGCCGTACAGGGATGGAGACCCAGTACTTC
CDR3: CASNYRSRTGMETQYF

size: few
V: TRBV6-1
length: 16
D: TRBD2
J: TRBJ2-7
DNA: TGTGCCAGCAGTGCTTCTACGGCTAGCGGGGGGGACGAGCAGTACTTC
CDR3: CASSASTASGGDEQYF

size: -
V: TRBV2
length: 15
D: -
J: TRBJ1-5
DNA: TGTGCCAGCAGTGAAGTAGGAGGTTACAATCAGCCCCAGCATTTT
CDR3: CASSEVGGYNQPQHF

size: -
V: TRBV27
length: 14
D: -
J: TRBJ2-4
DNA: TGTGCCAGCAGTTTCGGTCAGGCCAAAAACATTCAGTACTTC
CDR3: CASSFGQAKNIQYF

size: once
V: TRBV29-1
length: 12
D: TRBD1
J: TRBJ2-7
DNA: TGCAGCGTTCGGGACAGCTCCTACGAGCAGTACTTC
CDR3: CSVRDSSYEQYF

size: -
V: TRBV5-1
length: 17
D: -
J: TRBJ1-3
DNA: TGCGCCAGCACCGATCAGGGGTCCCCTTTCTCTGGAAACACCATATATTTT
CDR3: CASTDQGSPFSGNTIYF

size: -
V: TRBV27
length: 15
D: TRBD1
J: TRBJ1-1
DNA: TGTGCCAGCAGCCCCTATCGACAGGGGGACACTGAAGCTTTCTTT
CDR3: CASSPYRQGDTEAFF

size: few
V: TRBV6-4
length: 13
D: -
J: TRBJ2-2
DNA: TGTGCCAGCAGTGACATCAACACCGGGGAGCTGTTTTTT
CDR3: CASSDINTGELFF

size: -
V: TRBV18
length: 15
D: -
J: TRBJ1-5
DNA: TGTGCCAGCTCACAGGGATACGATAGCAATCAGCCCCAGCATTTT
CDR3: CASSQGYDSNQPQHF

size: -
V: TRBV5-4
length: 12
D: -
J: TRBJ2-5
DNA: TGTGCCAGCAGCAGGGACGAAGAGACCCAGTACTTC
CDR3: CASSRDEETQYF

size: -
V: TRBV7-9
length: 15
D: -
J: TRBJ1-4
DNA: TGTGCCAGCAGCCAAATGGGGGCAACTAATGAAAAACTGTTTTTT
CDR3: CASSQMGATNEKLFF

size: -
V: TRBV30
length: 14
D: TRBD2
J: TRBJ2-5
DNA: TGTGCCTGGTCGACTAGCGGGGCTCAAGAGACCCAGTACTTC
CDR3: CAWSTSGAQETQYF

size: once
V: TRBV4-1
length: 18
D: TRBD1
J: TRBJ1-2
DNA: TGCGCCAGCAGCCAAGCCCACACAGGACAGGGCGGGAACTATGGCTACACCTTC
CDR3: CASSQAHTGQGGNYGYTF

size: -
V: TRBV5-4
length: 15
D: -
J: TRBJ1-6
DNA: TGTGCCAGCAGCTTGTTGCCGAATTCCTATTCACCCCTCCACTTT
CDR3: CASSLLPNSYSPLHF

size: once
V: TRBV9
length: 14
D: TRBD2
J: TRBJ2-1
DNA: TGTGCCAGCAGCGGGGGCGGGGGATTCAATGAGCAGTTCTTC
CDR3: CASSGGGGFNEQFF

size: -
V: TRBV19
length: 14
D: -
J: TRBJ1-5
DNA: TGTGCCAGTAGTAGGTACTATAGCAATCAGCCCCAGCATTTT
CDR3: CASSRYYSNQPQHF

size: -
V: TRBV7-2
length: 16
D: TRBD2
J: TRBJ2-5
DNA: TGTGCCAGCAGCTTTAGGGCGGGACTAGCGATGGAGACCCAGTACTTC
CDR3: CASSFRAGLAMETQYF

size: -
V: TRBV21-1
length: 16
D: -
J: TRBJ1-2
DNA: TGTGCCAGCAGCAAAGGAAGTCGGGAAAACAACTATGGCTACACCTTC
CDR3: CASSKGSRENNYGYTF

size: -
V: TRBV5-1
length: 13
D: -
J: TRBJ1-3
DNA: TGCGCCAGCAGCTTGGAGGGGAGGAACACCATATATTTT
CDR3: CASSLEGRNTIYF

size: -
V: TRBV19
length: 14
D: -
J: TRBJ2-2
DNA: TGTGCCAGTAGGTCTGATTCGGGCACCGGGGAGCTGTTTTTT
CDR3: CASRSDSGTGELFF

size: -
V: TRBV29-1
length: 12
D: TRBD1
J: TRBJ2-7
DNA: TGCAGCGCCGGACAGGCCCAATCCGAGCAGTACTTC
CDR3: CSAGQAQSEQYF

size: -
V: TRBV5-1
length: 18
D: TRBD2
J: TRBJ2-3
DNA: TGCGCCAGCAGCTTTATGGGACTAGCGGGGGATAGCACAGATACGCAGTATTTT
CDR3: CASSFMGLAGDSTDTQYF

size: -
V: TRBV5-4
length: 14
D: -
J: TRBJ1-2
DNA: TGTGCCAGCATACAACAGGGCCTAGGCTATGGCTACACCTTC
CDR3: CASIQQGLGYGYTF

size: -
V: TRBV6-1
length: 15
D: -
J: TRBJ2-7
DNA: TGTGCCAGCAGGGAGCAGGGGCGTCGCCTCTACGAGCAGTACTTC
CDR3: CASREQGRRLYEQYF

size: -
V: TRBV14
length: 16
D: -
J: TRBJ1-1
DNA: TGTGCCAGCAGCCAAGACCGATGGGTATTAAGCACTGAAGCTTTCTTT
CDR3: CASSQDRWVLSTEAFF

size: -
V: TRBV27
length: 13
D: TRBD1
J: TRBJ1-2
DNA: TGTGCCAGCAGTTTCGGGACAGGCTATGGCTACACCTTC
CDR3: CASSFGTGYGYTF

size: few
V: TRBV18
length: 15
D: -
J: TRBJ1-5
DNA: TGTGCCAGCTCACCCTTGGGTGAATCAGGGCAGCCCCAGCATTTT
CDR3: CASSPLGESGQPQHF

size: once
V: TRBV10-3
length: 15
D: -
J: TRBJ2-2
DNA: TGTGCCATCAGTGAAGGGACTGGGTACACCGGGGAGCTGTTTTTT
CDR3: CAISEGTGYTGELFF

size: -
V: TRBV4-1
length: 16
D: -
J: TRBJ1-4
DNA: TGCGCCAGCAGCCAAGATCAAGGGCAGCGGGGGGAAAAACTGTTTTTT
CDR3: CASSQDQGQRGEKLFF

size: -
V: TRBV30
length: 13
D: -
J: TRBJ1-3
DNA: TGTGCCTGGAGTGTGAAGTCTGGAAACACCATATATTTT
CDR3: CAWSVKSGNTIYF

size: once
V: TRBV27
length: 15
D: -
J: TRBJ2-2
DNA: TGTGCCAGCAGACAGGGGGGGAATTCCCCCGGGGAGCTGTTTTTT
CDR3: CASRQGGNSPGELFF

size: large
V: TRBV7-6
length: 13
D: -
J: TRBJ2-3
DNA: TGTGCCAGCAGCACCTCGCAGGGAGCTACGCAGTATTTT
CDR3: CASSTSQGATQYF

size: -
V: TRBV10-3
length: 15
D: TRBD2
J: TRBJ2-3
DNA: TGTGCCGTTGGGTCGGGACTAGCGGGCACAGATACGCAGTATTTT
CDR3: CAVGSGLAGTDTQYF

size: -
V: TRBV5-4
length: 15
D: -
J: TRBJ1-2
DNA: TGTGCCAGCAGCTTGGAGGTTCTAGGTTGGTATGGCTACACCTTC
CDR3: CASSLEVLGWYGYTF

size: few
V: TRBV18
length: 17
D: TRBD2
J: TRBJ2-1
DNA: TGTGCCAGCTCACCAGCCAGCGGGGGGGCCAGGTTAGGTGAGCAGTTCTTC
CDR3: CASSPASGGARLGEQFF

size: few
V: TRBV5-1
length: 14
D: TRBD1
J: TRBJ1-4
DNA: TGCGCCAGCAGCTTAGGACAGGGTGGGGAAAAACTGTTTTTT
CDR3: CASSLGQGGEKLFF

size: once
V: TRBV5-4
length: 14
D: TRBD2
J: TRBJ2-1
DNA: TGTGCCAGCAGCTTGGAAGCGGGGGGAAATGAGCAGTTCTTC
CDR3: CASSLEAGGNEQFF

size: once
V: TRBV7-9
length: 13
D: -
J: TRBJ1-4
DNA: TGTGCCAGCAGCTTAACAGCAAATGAAAAACTGTTTTTT
CDR3: CASSLTANEKLFF

size: -
V: TRBV29-1
length: 15
D: TRBD2
J: TRBJ2-3
DNA: TGCAGCGTCGCCGGGACTAGCGGCGGCACAGATACGCAGTATTTT
CDR3: CSVAGTSGGTDTQYF

size: hyperexpanded
V: TRBV6-5
length: 15
D: -
J: TRBJ1-4
DNA: TGTGCCAGCAGTCCCGAGGGTTGGGCTAATGAAAAACTGTTTTTT
CDR3: CASSPEGWANEKLFF

size: -
V: TRBV4-1
length: 18
D: -
J: TRBJ1-2
DNA: TGCGCCAGCAGCCAGGGACGGGGGACGAAGGCCCCTGAATATGGCTACACCTTC
CDR3: CASSQGRGTKAPEYGYTF

size: -
V: TRBV30
length: 12
D: -
J: TRBJ2-5
DNA: TGTGCCTGGAGTGTACAGGGACAGACCCAGTACTTC
CDR3: CAWSVQGQTQYF

size: few
V: TRBV29-1
length: 13
D: -
J: TRBJ1-1
DNA: TGCAGCGTTCGCTACTTGCGGGGGACTGAAGCTTTCTTT
CDR3: CSVRYLRGTEAFF

size: once
V: TRBV5-1
length: 14
D: -
J: TRBJ2-1
DNA: TGCGCCAGCAGCTTGTGGCAGGGCAACGATGAGCAGTTCTTC
CDR3: CASSLWQGNDEQFF

size: -
V: TRBV7-9
length: 12
D: -
J: TRBJ1-5
DNA: TGTGCCAGCAGCTTAGCCAATCAGCCCCAGCATTTT
CDR3: CASSLANQPQHF

size: -
V: TRBV7-2
length: 16
D: -
J: TRBJ2-7
DNA: TGTGCCAGCAGCTCACTCCCGGGCAGGTCGCCCTACGAGCAGTACTTC
CDR3: CASSSLPGRSPYEQYF

size: -
V: TRBV19
length: 12
D: TRBD1
J: TRBJ1-4
DNA: TGTGCCAGTAGTGACAGGGGAGAAAAACTGTTTTTT
CDR3: CASSDRGEKLFF

size: -
V: TRBV6-5
length: 16
D: TRBD2
J: TRBJ2-3
DNA: TGTGCCAGCAGTTACTTGGTAGCGGGGGGCACAGATACGCAGTATTTT
CDR3: CASSYLVAGGTDTQYF

size: -
V: TRBV9
length: 13
D: -
J: TRBJ1-2
DNA: TGTGCCAGCAGCGACGTTCCGGGATATGGCTACACCTTC
CDR3: CASSDVPGYGYTF

size: few
V: TRBV5-4
length: 15
D: -
J: TRBJ1-6
DNA: TGTGCCAGCAGCTTGGCCGCGGTCTATAATTCACCCCTCCACTTT
CDR3: CASSLAAVYNSPLHF